This T cell receptor beta chain is drawn from a study of CD8 T cells in Susac syndrome. Reverse transcription of roughly 0.5 to 1 ug RNA was carried out with random hexamers. Amplification of TCR beta CDR3 was carried out by immunoSEQ multiplex PCR, which covered 54 Vbeta and 13 Jbeta segments. MiXCR, run by TCRdb on the immunoSEQ multiplex PCR reads, gives a single entry per CDR3 protein. Of 70,000 or so distinct CDR3 sequences listed, around 96% are singletons. Sequencing of TCR beta covered CD8+ and CD4+ T cells obtained from blood. The multiple sclerosis control cohort comprised treatment-naive individuals presenting with stable or active relapsing-remitting disease. FACS enriched CD8+ TEMRA cells, while bulk CD8+ and CD4+ were negatively isolated. The CDR3 has 13 amino acids. Germline lookup yields CDR1 MNHEY and CDR2 SVGEGT. V lost 4 bases and J lost 6; bases outside the gene matches: 6.

This chain links TRBV6-2 or TRBV6-3 with TRBJ2-7, with 7 bases aligning to TRBD1. The sample consisted of CD8+ T cells from PBMCs. The TCR was taken from a human donor with multiple sclerosis. The CDR3 here is CASSFDRDIEQYF. In DNA, the CDR3 is TGTGCCAGCAGTTTCGACAGGGACATCGAGCAGTACTTC.